These 9 T cell receptor delta chains originate from one sample sequenced in a study of gamma-delta chains in newborns, infants, children (dated by TCRdb to about 2019). TCRdb lists the instrument as Illumina MiSeq. Clonotypes were called again by TCRdb from the public reads via CATT, and duplicate nucleotide sequences were then merged into one entry. The sample table contains 8,000 or so delta-chain clones; only one count was recorded for 3% to 3.5% of them. The ten top clones hold 16% of the sample. The sample taken for sequencing was blood. Receptor source: a child who was a newborn, infant or young child, either healthy, febrile or measles-vaccinated (not recorded which).

A few counts support this clone. TCRdb's protein, taken from a much larger clone, differs from this DNA's translation at residue 7, likely owing to a read error; the protein displayed comes from the DNA. The chain recombines TRDV2 with TRDJ3, with 7 positions matching TRDD3. In germline, CDR1 is GEAIGNYY, CDR2 EKD. The V gene end was trimmed by 2 bases and the J gene end by 0 bases; junction bases not matched to a gene: 6. The CDR3 loop spans 18 amino acids. The CDR3 region is CACDNTRGYSWDTRQMFF. CDR3 nucleotides: TGTGCCTGTGACAATACTAGGGGATACTCCTGGGACACCCGACAGATGTTTTTC.

About this clone: This may be a read error: a much more frequent sequence differs by one nucleotide. The sample carries other DNA sequences with the same CDR3. V usage is TRDV2 and J usage is TRDJ1; 7 bases agree with TRDD3. This CDR3 comprises 16 residues. Germline CDR1 and CDR2: GEAIGNYY and EKD. In DNA form, the CDR3 reads TGTGCCTGTGACCGACGGGAGGATACGGACGCCGACAAACTCATCTTT. It specifies CACDRREDTDADKLIF.

This clone was counted a few times. The protein in TCRdb stems from a much larger clone and differs at residue 16 from this DNA's translation, likely a read error; here the protein is translated from the DNA. The chain links TRDV2 to TRDJ3; 11 bases fit TRDD3. The CDR3 is 18 residues long. Germline V gene data show CDR1 as GEAIGNYY and CDR2 as EKD. CDR3 sequence reads: CACDTGGYGSWDTRQTFF. CDR3 in DNA: TGTGCCTGTGACACTGGGGGATACGGCTCCTGGGACACCCGACAGACGTTTTTC.

This clone is medium-sized (0.01 to 0.1%) within its sample. This sample also contains other DNA sequences that code for the same CDR3. The chain couples TRDV2 to TRDJ1; D unclear. Germline values: CDR1 GEAIGNYY, CDR2 EKD. With 0 bases removed from V and 2 bases from J, the gap between germline ends came to 9 bases. This CDR3 has 14 residues. The CDR3 DNA is TGTGCCTGTGACACCGTGGGTGCAACCGATAAACTCATCTTT. It translates to CACDTVGATDKLIF.

As regards this clone: One end of the junction varies from germline; a read error may be responsible. The chain recombines TRDV2 with TRDJ2, with TRDD3 matching 7 bases. This CDR3 is built from 15 residues. The germline CDR1 and CDR2 sequences are GEAIGNYY and EKD. The CDR3 region is CACDTLGALTAHLFF. DNA of the CDR3: TGTGCCTGTGACACCCTGGGGGCTTTGACAGCACACCTCTTCTTT.

Concerning this clone: At one end the junction does not follow the germline gene, possibly because of a read error. This rearrangement joins TRDV2 to TRDJ3, with 7 bases identical to TRDD3. The J gene is absent in TCRdb and was assigned here via DNA matching to germline. The germline CDR1 and CDR2 sequences are GEAIGNYY and EKD. The CDR3 totals 20 residues. CDR3 sequence (DNA): TGTGCCTGTGGCACCGTAAGTACTGGGGAGCACTCCTGGGACACCCGACAGATGTTTTTC. The encoded protein is CACGTVSTGEHSWDTRQMFF.

This clone has more than one count but fewer than ten. Other DNA sequences in this sample translate to the same CDR3. The chain recombines TRDV2 with TRDJ3, with a weak D call TRDD3 (6 bases). The CDR3 has 17 amino acids. V was pared by 1 base and J by 2 bases, with 11 bases between. Germline CDR1 is GEAIGNYY and CDR2 is EKD. The CDR3 protein is CACDTLWGTWDTRQMFF. In DNA, the CDR3 is TGTGCCTGTGACACTCTCTGGGGAACCTGGGACACCCGACAGATGTTTTTC.

Turning to this clone: The protein that TCRdb holds for this DNA derives from a much larger clone and differs from the translated DNA at residue 6, which likely indicates a read error; the protein shown here is translated from the DNA. The sample contains more than one DNA sequence encoding this CDR3. This chain uses TRDV2 with TRDJ3; 9 nucleotides align to TRDD3. J gave up 0 bases and V 1 base, and 3 bases lay outside the gene matches. The CDR3 sequence is 18 residues long. CDR1 is GEAIGNYY and CDR2 is EKD in the germline V gene. This CDR3 is CACDTRGYGSWDTRQMFF. The CDR3 DNA reads TGTGCCTGTGACACTAGGGGATACGGCTCCTGGGACACCCGACAGATGTTTTTC.

The V and J genes are TRDV2 and TRDJ3, with D possibly matching TRDD3 (6 bases). The CDR3 has 20 amino acids. V was shortened by 1 base and J by 5 bases, with 23 bases between the two germline ends. CDR1 is GEAIGNYY, CDR2 EKD, per germline. The CDR3 here is CACDTLPGDQYTGDTRQMFF. The DNA for the CDR3 is TGTGCCTGTGACACATTGCCTGGGGATCAATACACCGGGGACACCCGACAGATGTTTTTC.